This T cell receptor (beta chain) came from a study of shared clonotypes between healthy human individuals. Study summary: Per-donor plates numbered three CD4 naive, three CD4 memory, two CD8 naive and one CD8 memory.

Authors' processing steps: Junction-only immunoSEQ sequences carried no quality scores, so filtering differed. TCRdb's table, derived via immunoSEQ multiplex PCR, lists solely in-frame clones and lacks some. That table gives V, J and clone size, and the DNA gave D and trimming. The profile shows about 1.1 million clones, about 80% of them singletons. About this clone itself: Its antigen is not identified. The identical CDR3 is also encoded by other nucleotide sequences in the sample.

V gave up 5 bases and J gave up 3 bases, with 6 bases separating them. Germline loops: CDR1 SGHVS, CDR2 FNYEAQ. CDR3 length: 12 amino acids. Whole-study findings and limits: Shared clonotypes across all four donors exceeded non-shared ones in generation probability. Relative to memory subsets, naive subsets generally showed larger estimated richness.

The V and J genes are TRBV7-6 and TRBJ2-3; D may be TRBD1 (5 bases). This sequence originates from a man between 18 and 35 years old in good health. Some clones in this sample may be carry-over from other donors' samples. Sequenced: memory CD4+ T cells from PBMCs. Subset specified: CD45RA-negative fraction. CDR3 protein: CASSPGTDTQYF. The CDR3 DNA reads TGTGCCAGCAGCCCAGGGACAGATACGCAGTATTTT.